This T cell receptor beta chain was captured by sequencing in a study of T cell responses to AZD1222 COVID-19 vaccine. For this clone: The antigen is undetermined.

Study-level findings and limits: Researchers report vaccine-associated CD4 TCRs spanning spike, with dominance at 160-218 and 743-854.

This CDR3 region has 13 residues. Germline V CDR1 and CDR2: LNHDA, SQIVND (reference sequence). The J segment lost 6 bases and the V segment lost 7 bases, leaving 3 bases of the junction unmatched. The protocol was immunoSEQ multiplex PCR, while the TCRdb copy is restricted to in-frame clones and leaves out a portion. The repertoire consists of tens of thousands of clones, with over 80% occurring once and the leading ten covering 4.5%. The sequence was collected from an adult in good health. Sample: peripheral blood, taken on day 0 of MenACWY control vaccination. The chain joins TRBV19 to TRBJ1-4; 9 nucleotides line up with TRBD1. CDR3 loop: CASIRTGDEKLFF. The CDR3 DNA reads as TGTGCCAGTATCAGGACAGGGGATGAAAAACTGTTTTTT. Supplemented by reference TRBV19 and TRBJ1-4, the full variable domain reads DGGITQSPKYLFRKEGQNVTLSCEQNLNHDAMYWYRQDPGQGLRLIYYSQIVNDFQKGDIAEGYSVSREKKESFPLTVTSAQKNPTAFYLCASIRTGDEKLFFGSGTQLSVL.